Detailed here is one TCR beta chain. Its antigen is still unknown. Germline V gene data show CDR1 as MGHDK and CDR2 as SYGVNS. V was pared by 2 bases and J by 5 bases, with 7 bases of the junction left unmatched. This CDR3 has 15 amino acids. The entry originates in a study of cytomegalovirus exposure and HLA in healthy donors. General observations from the study: The study recorded over 150 TCR beta chains that were cytomegalovirus-associated. Confirmation was obtained in vitro that a few CMV-associated chains are specific for CMV antigens.

Separation from the approximately 670-subject first cohort characterized the roughly 120-subject validation cohort, to which the donors belonged. The repertoire was sequenced with immunoSEQ multiplex PCR; TCRdb's copy has only in-frame clones and lacks some. The table shows 150,000 to 200,000 clones, with more than 75% occurring only once. The specimen sequenced was PBMCs. This TCR was recovered from a woman aged 30 to 39 in good health and CMV-seronegative. This chain joins TRBV25-1 and TRBJ2-5; 8 nucleotides line up with TRBD2. CDR3 sequence (DNA): TGTGCCAGCAGTGAAGAGACTAGCGCGGGGGAGACCCAGTACTTC. Translating it yields CASSEETSAGETQYF.